The T cell receptor (beta chain) described here comes from a study of T cell changes during pregnancy in multiple sclerosis. Trimming took 4 bases from V and 9 from J; bases not matched to a gene: 5. CDR1 and CDR2 from the germline V gene are SGDLS and YYNGEE. CDR3 length: 12 amino acids. Assay: immunoSEQ multiplex PCR; the TCRdb copy retains only in-frame clones and omits some. Of 80,000 to 130,000 clones listed, 94% were seen once; the top ten hold approximately 1%. Sequenced here: peripheral blood, sampled before pregnancy. The source is a female donor with multiple sclerosis, enrolled in a pregnancy study. The chain links TRBV9 to TRBJ2-7; 9 nucleotides agree with TRBD2. The CDR3 DNA sequence: TGTGCCAGCAGCCCCTTAGCGGGAGTGCAGTACTTC. Translating gives CASSPLAGVQYF. Filled out from reference TRBV9 and TRBJ2-7, the complete variable domain reads DSGVTQTPKHLITATGQRVTLRCSPRSGDLSVYWYQQSLDQGLQFLIQYYNGEERAKGNILERFSAQQFPDLHSELNLSSLELGDSALYFCASSPLAGVQYFGPGTRLTVT.